This TCR beta chain was profiled in a study of neurological immune-mediated disorders. Many counts were recorded for this clonotype. The antigen remains unidentified. The CDR3 length is 15 residues. CDR1 and CDR2 from the germline V gene are SGHRS and YFSETQ. The ends were cut back, 4 bases at V and 8 bases at J, with 18 bases in the middle. Whole-study findings and limits: Sharing of CDR3 amino acid sequences among expanded clones across subjects was absent, suggesting private repertoires in all groups. When repertoires were grouped phylogenetically, those of 18 of 34 multiple sclerosis patients fell into one related-CDR3 cluster, a possible signature. HTLV-1-associated myelopathy had the most TCR clonal expansion, and multiple sclerosis had the least, less than healthy controls.

Each TCR transcript was tagged with a 10-nucleotide random UMI during 5'RACE. Each CDR3 protein is one row after TCRdb ran MiXCR on the 5' RACE reads. The sample carries 50,000 to 60,000 distinct CDR3 sequences, over 3.5% recorded once. The origin of this receptor is a woman in her thirties or forties with multiple sclerosis. Sample: CD4+ T cells from blood. V gene TRBV5-1 combines with J gene TRBJ1-4, with D maybe TRBD1 (5 bases). The CDR3 DNA reads TGCGCCAGCAGCGTCACCGGGACTGAGAGAGAAAAACTGTTTTTT. Translated, it gives CASSVTGTEREKLFF. Full variable domain (missing parts from reference TRBV5-1 and TRBJ1-4): KAGVTQTPRYLIKTRGQQVTLSCSPISGHRSVSWYQQTPGQGLQFLFEYFSETQRNKGNFPGRFSGRQFSNSRSEMNVSTLELGDSALYLCASSVTGTEREKLFFGSGTQLSVL.